This entry features one TCR beta chain sequence. This specimen belongs to a study of blood T cell repertoires in COVID-19. The wider study: In each case, the material was cDNA or gDNA derived from T cells, B-cell-depleted T cells, or PBMCs.

Original handling: Quantification of nucleated cells was approximated via reference gene primer amplification. This table comes from immunoSEQ multiplex PCR, and its TCRdb copy is limited to in-frame clones, with some not included. From that table come the V and J calls and clone size; the DNA was used to work out D and trimming. The top ten hold about 3% of the sample, which has a few hundred thousand clones, 70% to 90% seen once. The V end lost 5 bases, the J end lost 4 bases, and 23 bases lay between the germline ends. CDR3 length: 17 amino acids. CDR1 and CDR2 from the germline V gene are MNHNY and SVGAGI (reference sequence).

The sequence was obtained from a man aged 45-60 years who had recovered from COVID-19. The sample consisted of peripheral blood. This chain uses TRBV6-6 with TRBJ1-2; perhaps TRBD1 as D (5 bases). CDR3 in amino acids: CASSPTSKDMGFYGYTF. The CDR3 DNA reads TGTGCCAGCAGTCCAACTTCTAAGGACATGGGGTTCTATGGCTACACCTTC.